This T cell receptor (beta chain) was obtained from a study of PD-L1 blockade in urothelial cancer. The count of this clone is one. V gave up 3 bases and J gave up 5 bases, with 16 bases separating them. This CDR3 comprises 15 residues. CDR1 and CDR2 (germline): KGHSH, LQKENI. Sample time point: peripheral blood 6 weeks after treatment start. The method was immunoSEQ multiplex PCR; TCRdb's version includes in-frame clones alone and lacks a portion of them. The sample records tens of thousands of clones, around nine tenths being singletons. Specimen: PBMCs, collected around atezolizumab (anti-PD-L1) treatment. This TCR was recovered from a man between 60 and 75 years old with urothelial cancer. The V call is TRBV18, the J call TRBJ1-1; no reliable D call. The CDR3 DNA follows: TGTGCCAGCTCACCGTCCCGGGGTGTGTGGACTGAAGCTTTCTTT. This encodes CASSPSRGVWTEAFF.